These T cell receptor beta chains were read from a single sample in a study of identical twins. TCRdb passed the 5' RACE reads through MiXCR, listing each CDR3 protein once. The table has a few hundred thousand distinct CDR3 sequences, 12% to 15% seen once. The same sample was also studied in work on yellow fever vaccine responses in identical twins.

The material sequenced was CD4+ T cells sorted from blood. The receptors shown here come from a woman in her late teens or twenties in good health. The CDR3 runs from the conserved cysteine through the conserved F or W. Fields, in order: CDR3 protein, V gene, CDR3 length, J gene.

CSARDRDYKHEQFF | TRBV20-1 | 14 | TRBJ2-1
CASSQVFRDADGKKLFF | TRBV4-2 | 17 | TRBJ1-4
CASGRTGQETQYF | TRBV3-1 | 13 | TRBJ2-5
CASSQEGARAGGELFF | TRBV4-2 | 16 | TRBJ2-2
CASSLAEDYYTF | TRBV5-1 | 12 | TRBJ1-2
CASSSTAGASYNEQFF | TRBV5-5 | 16 | TRBJ2-1
CASGLGLAGAHEQFF | TRBV12-5 | 15 | TRBJ2-1
CSGEGGTDTQYF | TRBV20-1 | 12 | TRBJ2-3
CASSLGWASGSGNEQFF | TRBV7-9 | 17 | TRBJ2-1
CASSLLYGNIQYF | TRBV7-9 | 13 | TRBJ2-4
CSAHRDRIFGEQFF | TRBV20-1 | 14 | TRBJ2-1
CSARDGEKGTSGYLSSTDTQYF | TRBV20-1 | 22 | TRBJ2-3
CASSLVAGPGNEQFF | TRBV5-1 | 15 | TRBJ2-1
CRAAGAGGRFNEQFF | TRBV20-1 | 15 | TRBJ2-1
CASSPQGTSGDNEQFF | TRBV7-9 | 16 | TRBJ2-1
CASRGQLTQETQYF | TRBV2 | 14 | TRBJ2-5
CASSRGENYGYTF | TRBV12-3/TRBV12-4 | 13 | TRBJ1-2
CATSDPSTPRETRETQYF | TRBV24-1 | 18 | TRBJ2-5
CASKVSGSDTQYF | TRBV12-3/TRBV12-4 | 13 | TRBJ2-3
CATGVSSYNEQFF | TRBV24-1 | 13 | TRBJ2-1
CASSYRPPPVAVGPEQFF | TRBV6-5 | 18 | TRBJ2-1
CASKTLAGVYEQYF | TRBV2 | 14 | TRBJ2-7